This T cell receptor (beta chain) was identified in a study of vaccination effects on CD4 cells after COVID-19 (dated by TCRdb to between 2021 and 2024). About the full investigation: Each participant received two doses of an mRNA SARS-CoV-2 vaccine, either BNT162b2 or mRNA-1273. SARS-CoV-2 spike-specific CD4+ TCR repertoires from before and after mRNA vaccination were compared in COVID-19 convalescent patients and in infection-naive vaccine recipients. A total of 10 COVID-19 convalescent patients and a handful of SARS-CoV-2-naive healthy vaccine recipients were included in the full study. Cultures from other donors in the study were sequenced with the Oncomine TCR Beta short-read assay on an Illumina iSeq 100. The paper's findings and limits, for the study overall: In healthy vaccine recipients, vaccine-induced clones were almost all SARS-CoV-2 mono-reactive, with only 1 of 255 cross-reactive with common cold coronaviruses. Clones induced by infection and clones induced by vaccination both contracted markedly at late timepoints after vaccination, which fits with T cell responses waning over time. The study was limited by a small number of convalescent patients, and early post-infection timepoints were lacking.

From the germline V gene (reference sequence), CDR1 is SGHNT and CDR2 is YYREEE. The germline V and J ends show losses of 5 bases and 5 bases respectively, and no gene match explains 5 bases of the junction. The CDR3 starts with the cysteine, ends with the phenylalanine, and has 15 residues. This entry keeps only the CDR3 DNA: 45 bases, framed from base 1. Remarks on this clone: Its antigen remains unidentified. One base away there is no much larger clone; base qualities are not given.

The library came from the immunoSEQ multiplex PCR assay. TCR beta CDR3 sequencing was performed on DNA from the cultured, isolated CD4+ T cells. Concerning the study's data processing: The analysis removed non-productive TCR sequences, trimmed reads to the CDR3 region, and retained only CDR3s that were 7 or more amino acids long. The MANAFEST web app was used to pick out antigen-specific clonotypes by comparing their expansion in peptide wells with that in reference cultures. To count as positive, a clone had to show expansion at FDR<0.05 compared with the reference and with all other wells, an odds ratio above 5, and a frequency above 0.1% in two replicate wells. A clonotype was defined as cross-reactive if the clonotype was significantly expanded both in SARS-CoV-2 spike wells and in at least one common cold coronavirus spike condition. Using the stringdist R package, CDR3 similarity was measured by Levenshtein distance, and unrooted trees were constructed with ape in R 3.6.1. Not all clones reach the TCRdb copy of this immuneACCESS table, which keeps in-frame sequences only. Checked studies attribute under half of the gap to unresolved V genes and leave the rest unexplained. From that table come the V and J calls and clone size; the DNA was used to work out D and trimming. Present in this sample are approximately 54,000 clones, 75% to 90% of which were seen just once. The biggest ten clones account for 2.4% of the sample.

In the ViraFEST assay, PBMC were stimulated with viral peptide pools, and TCR sequencing was then used to find antigen-specific CD4+ T cell clonotypes based on their expansion. After around 11 days of culture, CD4+ T cells were isolated with the EasySep CD4+ T cell isolation kit. None of the healthy vaccine recipients had a prior SARS-CoV-2 infection, which was confirmed by nucleocapsid antibody tests that came back negative both before and after vaccination. Approximately 2 million PBMC per well were cultured with 9 to 10 ug/ml peptides in IMDM containing around 5% human AB serum, approximately 10 IU/ml IL-2 and gentamicin. Half of the culture medium was replaced with fresh IL-2-containing medium on days 3 and 7. Unless noted otherwise, every peptide stimulation condition was grown in triplicate wells. Using Ficoll-Paque Plus gradient centrifugation, PBMC were separated from whole blood and then either used fresh or cryopreserved at -140C. Overlapping peptide pools spanned the spike proteins of SARS-CoV-2 and the common cold coronaviruses HCoV-NL63, HCoV-OC43 and HCoV-229E. The QIAamp micro DNA kit was used to extract genomic DNA from the cultured CD4+ T cells.

Sequenced here: CD4+ T cells from PBMCs cultured with HCoV-229E spike peptides, sampled before COVID-19 vaccination. Interpreted using the paper, the cell subset or site label stands for: HCoV-229E spike overlapping peptide pool stimulation. The chain is assembled from TRBV5-4 and TRBJ2-1; 12 bases in between match TRBD2. The TCR comes from a human donor who received a COVID-19 vaccine. The nucleotide sequence is given as TGTGCCAGCAGTTGGACTAGCGGGGCACACAATGAGCAGTTCTTC. Protein translation: CASSWTSGAHNEQFF. Extended through the reference TRBV5-4 and TRBJ2-1 proteins, this CDR3 yields the full variable domain: ETGVTQSPTHLIKTRGQQVTLRCSSQSGHNTVSWYQQALGQGPQFIFQYYREEENGRGNFPPRFSGLQFPNYSSELNVNALELDDSALYLCASSWTSGAHNEQFFGPGTRLTVL.